This TCR beta chain was observed in a study of CD8+CD57+ T cells in acquired aplastic anemia. Patients included in sequencing had previously demonstrated CD8+CD57+ cell expansion by flow cytometry. The CDR3 loop spans 16 amino acids. Germline V gene lookup returns CDR1 ENHRY and CDR2 SYGVKD. On this clonotype itself: The junction differs from germline at one of its ends, possibly a read error.

The TCR beta profiling, which covered VDJ combination and CDR3 sequence, was carried out using genomic DNA as the template. TCRdb recomputed calls from the reads with MiXCR, one row per CDR3 protein. The table shows about 250,000 distinct CDR3 sequences, with 47% occurring only once. The J gene is TRBJ2-4, the V gene TRBV10-3; 7 bases fit TRBD1. The sample taken for sequencing was sorted CD4+, CD8+, or CD8+CD57+ T cells (not recorded which) from PBMCs. The receptor's source is a human donor with aplastic anemia. The CDR3 loop reads CASSDSFGQDRNIQYF. Written as DNA, the CDR3 is TGTGCCAGCAGTGACTCCTTCGGACAGGATAGAAACATTCAGTACTTC.